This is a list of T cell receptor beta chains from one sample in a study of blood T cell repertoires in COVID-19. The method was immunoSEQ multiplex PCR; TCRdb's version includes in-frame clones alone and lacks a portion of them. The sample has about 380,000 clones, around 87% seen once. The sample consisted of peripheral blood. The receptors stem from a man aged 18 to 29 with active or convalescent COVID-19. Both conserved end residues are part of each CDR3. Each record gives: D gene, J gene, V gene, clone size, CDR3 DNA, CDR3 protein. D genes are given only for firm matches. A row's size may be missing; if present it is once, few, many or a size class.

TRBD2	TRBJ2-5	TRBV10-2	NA	TGCGCCAGCAGGCGGACTAGCGGGAGTGGGGTTAACGAGACCCAGTACTTC	CASRRTSGSGVNETQYF
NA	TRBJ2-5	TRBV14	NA	TGTGCCAGCAGCCTATTGGACAGACCCTCGGGGGAGACCCAGTACTTC	CASSLLDRPSGETQYF
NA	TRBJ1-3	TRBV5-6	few	TGTGCCAGCAGCTCACGTGGGGGGAGACCTGGAAACACCATATATTTT	CASSSRGGRPGNTIYF
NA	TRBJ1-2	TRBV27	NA	TGTGCCAGCCGGACAATGTTTTCGGGCTACACCTTC	CASRTMFSGYTF
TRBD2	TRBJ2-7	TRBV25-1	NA	TGTGCCAGCAGTGGACTAGCCGCCGACGAGCAGTACTTC	CASSGLAADEQYF
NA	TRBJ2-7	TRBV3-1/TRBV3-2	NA	TGTGCCAGCAGCCAACACACCTCGTCTGCGGGGCGAGAGCAGTACTTC	CASSQHTSSAGREQYF
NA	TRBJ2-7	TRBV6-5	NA	TGTGCCAGCAGGTCGGGGGAAGGGCAGTACTTC	CASRSGEGQYF
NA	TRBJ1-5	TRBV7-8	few	TGTGCCAGCAGCTTACCTGGAGGGGTTAATCAGCCCCAGCATTTT	CASSLPGGVNQPQHF
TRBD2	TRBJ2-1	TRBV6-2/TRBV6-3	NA	TGTGCCAGCAGTGCCGCCAGCGGGAGGTACAATGAGCAGTTCTTC	CASSAASGRYNEQFF
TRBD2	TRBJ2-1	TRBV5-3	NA	TGTGCCAGAAGCACGTGGGGGACTAGCGGCAATGAGCAGTTCTTC	CARSTWGTSGNEQFF
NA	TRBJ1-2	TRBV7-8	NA	TGTGCCAGCAGCTTAATTGGGGGCGAGAACTATGGCTACACCTTC	CASSLIGGENYGYTF
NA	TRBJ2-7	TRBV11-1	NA	TGTGCCAGCAGCTTTTTTGGCGGCTACGAGCAGTACTTC	CASSFFGGYEQYF
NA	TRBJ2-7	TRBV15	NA	TGTGCCACCAGCAGAGGTCAGGGAACAACCTACGAGCAGTACTTC	CATSRGQGTTYEQYF
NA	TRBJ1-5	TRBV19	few	TGTGCCAGTAACAGGGTCTCGGGCAATCAGCCCCAGCATTTT	CASNRVSGNQPQHF
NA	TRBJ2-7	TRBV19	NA	TGTGCCAGTCAAGGGGGCTACGAGCAGTACTTC	CASQGGYEQYF
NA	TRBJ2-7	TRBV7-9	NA	TGTGCCAGCAGCCGAGACAGTTCCTACGAGCAGTACTTC	CASSRDSSYEQYF
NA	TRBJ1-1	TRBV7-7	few	TGTGCCAGCAGCGCCCAGGAGAACACTGAAGCTTTCTTT	CASSAQENTEAFF
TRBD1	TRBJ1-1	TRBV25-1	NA	TGTGCCAGCAGTGAACTACGGAGGGGGCACGCTGAAGCTTTCTTT	CASSELRRGHAEAFF
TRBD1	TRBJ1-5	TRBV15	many	TGTGCCACCAGCGGAGACAGGGTCGATCAGCCCCAGCATTTT	CATSGDRVDQPQHF
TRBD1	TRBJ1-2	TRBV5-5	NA	TGTGCCAGCAGCTTGTCGACAGGGGAGACTGGTCTATATGGCTACACCTTC	CASSLSTGETGLYGYTF
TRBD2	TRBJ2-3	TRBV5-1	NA	TGCGCCAGCAGCTTGAGCGGGGGGATCACAGATACGCAGTATTTT	CASSLSGGITDTQYF
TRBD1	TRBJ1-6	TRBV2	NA	TGTGCCAGCAGTGAACCGGGACAGGGGTGGGATTCACCCCTCCACTTT	CASSEPGQGWDSPLHF
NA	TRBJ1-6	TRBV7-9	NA	TGTGCCAGCAGCTTGGTGCGGAACGGGAATTCACCCCTCCACTTT	CASSLVRNGNSPLHF
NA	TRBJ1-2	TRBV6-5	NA	TGTGCCAGCAGTTACTCGGCAGGATTGTACTATGGCTACACCTTC	CASSYSAGLYYGYTF
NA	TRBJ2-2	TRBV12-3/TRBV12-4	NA	TGTGCCAGCAGTTTCACAAACACCGGGGAGCTGTTTTTT	CASSFTNTGELFF
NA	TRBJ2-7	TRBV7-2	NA	TGTGCCAGCAGCTTATTACAGGGCTACGAGCAGTACTTC	CASSLLQGYEQYF
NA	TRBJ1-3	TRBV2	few	TGTGCCAGCAGTGAATCACCGAGCTCTGGAAACACCATATATTTT	CASSESPSSGNTIYF
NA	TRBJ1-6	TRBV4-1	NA	TGCGCCAGCGGCCATAAGGGGTCCGGGAATTCACCCCTCCACTTT	CASGHKGSGNSPLHF
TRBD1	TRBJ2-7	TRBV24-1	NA	TGTGCCACCAGTGGTACGCCGGGACAGGGTTCCTACGAGCAGTACTTC	CATSGTPGQGSYEQYF
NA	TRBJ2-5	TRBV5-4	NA	TGTGCCAGCAGCTTGGGGGCCACTAGTTTACAAAAAGAGACCCAGTACTTC	CASSLGATSLQKETQYF
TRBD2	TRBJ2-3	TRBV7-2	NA	TGTGCCAGCAGCTTAGATAGCGGGAGTCAAGATACGCAGTATTTT	CASSLDSGSQDTQYF
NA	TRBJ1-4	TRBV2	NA	TGTGCCAGCAGTGAAATGTCAGGGGCCCGTGAAAAACTGTTTTTT	CASSEMSGAREKLFF
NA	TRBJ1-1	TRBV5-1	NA	TGCGCCAGCTCCGCCGGAGCGGTGTTGACTGAAGCTTTCTTT	CASSAGAVLTEAFF